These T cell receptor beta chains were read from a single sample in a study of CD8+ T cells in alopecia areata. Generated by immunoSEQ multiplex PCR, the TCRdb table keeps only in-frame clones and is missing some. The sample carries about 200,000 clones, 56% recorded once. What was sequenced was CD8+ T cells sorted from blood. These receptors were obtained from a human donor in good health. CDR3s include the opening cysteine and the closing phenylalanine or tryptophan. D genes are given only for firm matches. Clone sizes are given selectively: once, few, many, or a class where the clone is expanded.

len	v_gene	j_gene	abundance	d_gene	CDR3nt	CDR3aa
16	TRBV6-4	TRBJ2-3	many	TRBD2	TGTGCCAGCAGTGACTCTAGCGGGGGGGCAGGAGATACGCAGTATTTT	CASSDSSGGAGDTQYF
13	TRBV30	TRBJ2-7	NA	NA	TGTGCCTGGAGGGACTTGAGCTCCTACGAGCAGTACTTC	CAWRDLSSYEQYF
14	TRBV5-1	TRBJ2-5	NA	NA	TGCGCCAGCAGCTGTTGCAGGAACCAAGAGACCCAGTACTTC	CASSCCRNQETQYF
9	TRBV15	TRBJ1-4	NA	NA	TGTGCCACCAGCAGCAAAGTGGCTTTT	CATSSKVAF
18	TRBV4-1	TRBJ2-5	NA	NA	TGCGCCAGCAGCCAATCATTTCTATCGACTGGGCCTCCTCAGACCCAGTACTTC	CASSQSFLSTGPPQTQYF
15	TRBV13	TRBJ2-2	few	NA	TGTGCCAGCAGCTTGATAGCGGCGAACACCGGGGAGCTGTTTTTT	CASSLIAANTGELFF
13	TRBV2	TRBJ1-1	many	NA	TGTGCCAGCAGTGGTCTCATGAACACTGAAGCTTTCTTT	CASSGLMNTEAFF
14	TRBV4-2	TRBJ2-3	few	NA	TGTGCCAGCAGCCAGCCTCCCGGGCCCCCCAATGCGTATTTT	CASSQPPGPPNAYF
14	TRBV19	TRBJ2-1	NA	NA	TGTGCCAGTAGTGCCCGGGGGCGCAACAATGAGCAGTTCTTC	CASSARGRNNEQFF
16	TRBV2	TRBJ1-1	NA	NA	TGTGCCAGCAGTGAAGCGTGGGGAACAGGGAACACTGAAGCTTTCTTT	CASSEAWGTGNTEAFF
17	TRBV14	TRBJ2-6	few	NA	TGTGCCAGCAGCCAAACGGGTGCGGTAGATGGGGCCAACGTCCTGACTTTC	CASSQTGAVDGANVLTF
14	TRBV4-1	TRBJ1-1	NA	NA	TGCGCCAGCAGCCAAGTGCTGGGGGGAAAGGAAGCTTTCTTT	CASSQVLGGKEAFF
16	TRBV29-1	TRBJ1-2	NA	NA	TGCAGCGTTGAGTCTATTGGGGGCCCCGGGGACTATGGCTACACCTTC	CSVESIGGPGDYGYTF
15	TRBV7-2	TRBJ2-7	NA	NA	TGTGCCAGCAGCTCCCGTGGGGGGGGGCGAGGCGAGCAGTACTTC	CASSSRGGGRGEQYF
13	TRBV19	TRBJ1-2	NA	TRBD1	TGTGCCAGTAGTACAGGGACAGCCTATGGCTACACCTTC	CASSTGTAYGYTF
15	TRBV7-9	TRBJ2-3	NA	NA	TGTGCCAGCAGCTTATCCACGTCTAGCACAGATACGCAGTATTTT	CASSLSTSSTDTQYF
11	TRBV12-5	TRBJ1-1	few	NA	TGTGCTAGTGGGGTAAACACTGAAGCTTTCTTT	CASGVNTEAFF
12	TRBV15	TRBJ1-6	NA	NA	TGTGCCACCAGCAGAGAGGCATCGTCCCTCCACTTT	CATSREASSLHF
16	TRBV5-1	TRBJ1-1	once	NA	TGCGCCAGCATGAAGGAGGTTCGTGGGCCGAACACTGAAGCTTTCTTT	CASMKEVRGPNTEAFF
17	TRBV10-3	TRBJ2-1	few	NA	TGTGCCATCAGTGAGTTGATAGAACCTACCTCCTACAATGAGCAGTTCTTC	CAISELIEPTSYNEQFF
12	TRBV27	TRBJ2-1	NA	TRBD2	TGTGCTGCGGGGGTCTCCTACAATGAGCAGTTCTTC	CAAGVSYNEQFF
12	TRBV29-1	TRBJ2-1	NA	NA	TGCAGCTTCGGGGTTTCCTACAATGAGCAGTTCTTC	CSFGVSYNEQFF
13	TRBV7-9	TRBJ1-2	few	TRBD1	TGTGCCGGCGACAGGGCCCCCGACTATGGCTACACCTTC	CAGDRAPDYGYTF
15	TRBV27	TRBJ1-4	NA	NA	TGTGCCAGCAGTTTATCAGCCGGGGGCGCCGGAAAACTGTTTTTT	CASSLSAGGAGKLFF
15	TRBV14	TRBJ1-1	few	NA	TGTGCCAGCAGCCAAGTTGGCAGATGGGCCACTGAAGCTTTCTTT	CASSQVGRWATEAFF
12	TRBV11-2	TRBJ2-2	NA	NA	TGTGCCAGCAGCGCCGGGCCCGGGGAGCTGTTTTTT	CASSAGPGELFF
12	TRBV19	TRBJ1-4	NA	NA	TGTGCCAGTAATAGGCAAGGACGAAAACTGTTTTTT	CASNRQGRKLFF
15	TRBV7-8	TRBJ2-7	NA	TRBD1	TGTGCCAGCAGCCCCGAGACAGGGGTCTTCTACGAGCAGTACTTC	CASSPETGVFYEQYF
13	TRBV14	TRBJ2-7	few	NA	TGTGCCAGCAGCCAGGGGGGCGTCTACGAGCAGTACTTC	CASSQGGVYEQYF